The 23 T cell receptor beta chains listed next were all sequenced from one sample in a study of Graves' ophthalmopathy and Graves' hyperthyroidism. Amplified TCR beta CDR3 regions were obtained using RNA transcripts as template. First-round RT-PCR with HTBI primers preceded a second-round multiplex PCR. TCRdb called the multiplex PCR reads again in MiXCR, with one record for every CDR3 protein. The sample yields 300,000 to 500,000 distinct CDR3 sequences, less than 20% seen once. Source material: peripheral blood. The receptor source for this set is a woman under 30 with stable Graves' hyperthyroidism.

At least ten counts were recorded for this clonotype. This rearrangement joins TRBV12-3 or TRBV12-4 to TRBJ1-5; D possibly corresponds to TRBD1 (5 bases). Trimming took 5 bases from V and 9 from J, leaving 20 bases between them. The CDR3 loop spans 15 amino acids. DNA of the CDR3: TGTGCCAGCAGTCTGACAAGACGGGGGAGTCGGCCCCAGCATTTT. It is translated as CASSLTRRGSRPQHF.

This clonotype has only a few counts. The J gene is TRBJ2-7, the V gene TRBV25-1; 7 nucleotides line up with TRBD1. Looked up from germline, CDR1 is MGHDK and CDR2 is SYGVNS. The CDR3 covers 15 residues. V lost 5 bases to trimming and J lost 0 bases; unmatched junction nucleotides: 7. The CDR3 region has the DNA TGTGCCAGCAGTACCCGGGACAGAAGCTCCTACGAGCAGTACTTC. Encoded protein: CASSTRDRSSYEQYF.

This clonotype was picked up many times. The chain couples TRBV19 to TRBJ1-6, with D unresolved. This CDR3 is built from 14 residues. Germline V CDR1 and CDR2: LNHDA, SQIVND (reference sequence). The V gene lost 7 bases and the J gene lost 5 bases, with 12 bases spanning the gap. CDR3 sequence reads: CASTPHQNNSPLHF. In DNA, the CDR3 is TGTGCCAGTACCCCCCATCAAAATAATTCACCCCTCCACTTT.

V usage is TRBV28 and J usage is TRBJ1-6, with a tentative D call TRBD1 (5 bases). Between the trimmed V and J ends, which lost 2 bases and 0 bases, there was a span of 11 bases. CDR1 and CDR2 (germline): MDHEN, SYDVKM. CDR3 length: 17 residues. The CDR3 spells CASSLMGPSSYNSPLHF. CDR3 sequence (DNA): TGTGCCAGCAGTTTAATGGGACCGAGCTCCTATAATTCACCCCTCCACTTT.

The V call is TRBV12-3 or TRBV12-4, the J call TRBJ2-5; unclear D gene. With 3 bases removed from V and 6 bases from J, the gap between germline ends came to 8 bases. The CDR3 runs to 12 residues. CDR3 in amino acids: CASSLGRKTQYF. DNA for the CDR3: TGTGCCAGCAGTTTGGGTAGGAAGACCCAGTACTTC.

This chain uses TRBV12-3 or TRBV12-4 with TRBJ1-1; D gene unclear. Trimming cost V 7 bases and J 1 base, with 16 bases left between them. CDR3 length: 15 residues. CDR3 nucleotide sequence: TGTGCCAGCATAACCCGGGCTTCAACGAACACTGAAGCTTTCTTT. Encoded protein: CASITRASTNTEAFF.

Remarks on this clonotype: Since no conserved phenylalanine or tryptophan closes the CDR3, a read error is the likely cause. Because the CDR3's place on the DNA is in doubt, the DNA is left out and the CDR3 is given as listed by TCRdb. V is TRBV20-1 and J is TRBJ2-6; the D call in the table, TRBD2, was not verified against the DNA. Germline V lookup: CDR1 DFQATT, CDR2 SNEGSKA (reference sequence). Both ends counted, the CDR3 spans 16 residues. The CDR3 loop is CSASRDSSSGANVLAV.

This clonotype was counted at least ten times. The gene calls are TRBV2 and TRBJ1-2; D is unresolved. The CDR3 totals 11 residues. Germline V gives CDR1 SNHLY, CDR2 FYNNEI. The CDR3 DNA reads TGTGTCAGAGCCCTAGGACATGGCTACACCTTC. It translates to CVRALGHGYTF.

This clonotype was recorded at least ten times. Here the CDR3 reads CASSLSGGTGSEAFF. The DNA for the CDR3 is TGTGCCAGCAGTTTATCGGGGGGCACGGGCTCTGAAGCTTTCTTT. The rearrangement joins TRBV12-3 or TRBV12-4 to TRBJ1-1; possibly TRBD1 for D (6 bases). Trimming stripped 2 bases from V and 6 bases from J, with 16 bases between. This CDR3 is 15 amino acids long.

The chain employs TRBV27 and TRBJ1-5, with D perhaps TRBD1 (6 bases). Trimming shortened V by 0 bases and J by 7 bases, and 31 bases separated the two germline ends. Germline-derived CDR1 and CDR2 are MNHEY and SMNVEV (reference sequence). The CDR3 is 21 amino acids. This CDR3 is CASSLSGRISRGREASQPQHF. The CDR3 nucleotides read TGTGCCAGCAGTTTATCGGGTCGTATCTCTAGGGGGAGGGAAGCGAGCCAGCCCCAGCATTTT.

In its sample, this clonotype was seen a few times. The chain uses TRBV11-1 and TRBJ1-6; D gene uncertain. V was clipped by 1 base and J by 7 bases, with 17 bases between them. The CDR3 covers 17 residues. CDR1 and CDR2 (germline): SGHAT, FQDESV (reference sequence). CDR3 residues: CASSLDSRREGNSPLHF. The CDR3 coding sequence is TGTGCCAGCAGCTTAGACTCGAGGAGGGAAGGAAATTCACCCCTCCACTTT.

V and J are TRBV12-3 or TRBV12-4 and TRBJ2-7; D perhaps matches TRBD1 (5 bases). The V gene lost 3 bases and the J gene lost 4 bases, with 13 bases spanning the gap. The CDR3 is made up of 14 amino acids. CDR3 sequence: CASSFADKWYEQYF. In DNA form, the CDR3 reads TGTGCCAGCAGTTTTGCGGACAAGTGGTACGAGCAGTACTTC.

This clonotype was recorded at least ten times. The chain carries TRBV6-5 and TRBJ1-5; D is unresolved. This CDR3 region has 14 residues. Germline V CDR1 and CDR2: MNHEY, SVGAGI. Trimming took off 0 bases at V and 4 bases at J, with 7 bases between the two ends. The CDR3 here is CASSYSSVNQPQHF. The CDR3 nucleotides read TGTGCCAGCAGTTACTCGTCAGTTAATCAGCCCCAGCATTTT.

This clonotype was seen ten or more times. The chain joins TRBV12-3 or TRBV12-4 to TRBJ2-7, with D unclear. This CDR3 is built from 11 residues. Trimming shortened V by 3 bases and J by 4 bases, and 4 bases separated the two germline ends. The chain's CDR3 is CASSFGYEQYF. The CDR3 DNA reads as TGTGCCAGCAGTTTTGGGTACGAGCAGTACTTC.

In this sample, this clonotype turned up many times. J is TRBJ1-2 and V is TRBV4-2, with a possible D match to TRBD1 (5 bases). This CDR3 has 17 amino acids. With 3 bases removed from V and 0 bases from J, the gap between germline ends came to 17 bases. Germline CDR1 LGHNA, CDR2 YNFKEQ. DNA of the CDR3: TGTGCCAGCAGCCAGGGGATAGGAGGGGAAGCTAACTATGGCTACACCTTC. This translates into CASSQGIGGEANYGYTF.

This clonotype has ten or more counts. J is TRBJ2-7 and V is TRBV5-1; tentative D call: TRBD2 (6 bases). The germline CDR1 and CDR2 sequences are SGHRS and YFSETQ. The CDR3 contains 14 residues. Trimming left V 4 bases short and J 2 bases short, with 13 bases between. The CDR3 loop reads CASSRGEEAYEQYF. Written as DNA, the CDR3 is TGCGCCAGCAGCCGAGGGGAGGAGGCCTACGAGCAGTACTTC.

This clonotype came up many times. The chain links TRBV10-2 to TRBJ1-5; no clear D gene. The germline V gene has CDR1 WSHSY and CDR2 SAAADI. The CDR3 is 15 amino acids. Trimming pared 0 bases from V and 1 base from J, leaving 7 bases between. The CDR3 loop is CASSESKRSNQPQHF. CDR3 coding DNA: TGCGCCAGCAGTGAGTCGAAACGGAGCAATCAGCCCCAGCATTTT.

V usage is TRBV3-1 and J usage is TRBJ1-2; 7 bases map to TRBD1. CDR3 length: 15 residues. Germline CDR1 is LGHDT and CDR2 is YNNKEL (reference sequence). Trimming cost V 1 base and J 8 bases; bases outside gene matches: 10. CDR3 bases: TGTGCCAGCAGCCAAGGAAGGGGGCAGGGAGGCGGCTACACCTTC. Protein product: CASSQGRGQGGGYTF.

At least ten counts were recorded for this clonotype. V usage is TRBV6-1 and J usage is TRBJ2-4; 9 bases align to TRBD1. J gave up 8 bases and V 7 bases, and 18 bases lay outside the gene matches. The CDR3 totals 17 residues. CDR1 and CDR2 from the germline V gene are MNHNS and SASEGT. The CDR3: CASIHRGLGQGGDIQYF. DNA for the CDR3: TGTGCCAGCATCCACCGGGGCTTGGGACAGGGCGGTGACATTCAGTACTTC.

The sample holds many counts of this clonotype. The V call is TRBV7-2, the J call TRBJ2-7; D call uncertain. This CDR3 spans 13 amino acids. From germline, CDR1 is SGHTA and CDR2 FQGNSA. The V end lost 0 bases, the J end lost 7 bases, and 10 bases lay between the germline ends. CDR3 nucleotide sequence: TGTGCCAGCAGCTTAGCTTGGAGCGCGGAGCAGTACTTC. It encodes CASSLAWSAEQYF. Supplemented by reference TRBV7-2 and TRBJ2-7, the full variable domain reads GAGVSQSPSNKVTEKGKDVELRCDPISGHTALYWYRQSLGQGLEFLIYFQGNSAPDKSGLPSDRFSAERTGGSVSTLTIQRTQQEDSAVYLCASSLAWSAEQYFGPGTRLTVT.

The chain links TRBV11-2 to TRBJ2-2, with TRBD2 identical over 11 bases. V lost 5 bases and J lost 6; bases outside the gene matches: 8. Germline CDR1 SGHAT, CDR2 FQNNGV. CDR3 length: 16 residues. The CDR3 DNA reads as TGTGCCAGCAGCGCCACAACTAGCGGGAGTGCCGGGGAGCTGTTTTTT. Its protein is CASSATTSGSAGELFF.

The table lists this clonotype with many counts. The rearrangement joins TRBV12-3 or TRBV12-4 to TRBJ1-1, with TRBD1 matching 8 bases. Trimming took 6 bases from V and 4 from J; bases not matched to a gene: 7. The CDR3 contains 14 residues. The CDR3 bases are TGTGCCAGCAGCTACGACAGGGGACGCACTGAAGCTTTCTTT. It is translated as CASSYDRGRTEAFF.

This clonotype has ten or more counts. The V gene is TRBV27, the J gene TRBJ2-2, with a weak D call TRBD1 (5 bases). Trimming removed 4 bases at V and 1 base at J, with 7 bases between. Germline V gene data show CDR1 as MNHEY and CDR2 as SMNVEV (reference sequence). The CDR3 sequence is 14 residues long. The CDR3 is CASSSGLNTGELFF. The CDR3, as DNA: TGTGCCAGCAGTTCAGGGTTGAACACCGGGGAGCTGTTTTTT.